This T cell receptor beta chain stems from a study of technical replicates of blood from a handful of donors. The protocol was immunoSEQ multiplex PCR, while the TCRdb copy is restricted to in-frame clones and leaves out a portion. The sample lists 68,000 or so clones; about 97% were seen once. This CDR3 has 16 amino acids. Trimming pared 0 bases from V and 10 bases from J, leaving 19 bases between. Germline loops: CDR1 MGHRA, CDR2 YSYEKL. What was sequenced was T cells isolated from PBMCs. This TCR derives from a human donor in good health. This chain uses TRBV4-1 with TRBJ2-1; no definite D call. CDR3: CASSQEFRGDLVEQFF. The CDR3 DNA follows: TGCGCCAGCAGCCAAGAGTTTCGAGGAGATCTGGTGGAGCAGTTCTTC.